This T cell receptor beta chain came from a study of T cell repertoires in cytomegalovirus infection. At the level of the study: The authors used CMV epitopes that were HLA-C-restricted (recently identified) and HLA-B-restricted (well studied).

The CDR3 contains 15 residues. Trimming removed 4 bases at V and 0 bases at J, with 9 bases between. The germline CDR1 and CDR2 sequences are LNHDA and SQIVND (reference sequence). TCRdb ran MiXCR on the reads and lists one entry per CDR3 protein. The sample contains about 770,000 distinct CDR3 sequences, around 29% of which appear only once. Points on this clonotype: Its antigen is not known.

Sequenced here: cultured CD8+ T cells from PBMCs, sampled from culture after CMV antigen stimulation. The chain carries TRBV19 and TRBJ2-2; D is perhaps TRBD1 (5 bases). The TCR sequence derives from a human donor in good health (CMV status not recorded). Some clones in this sample may be carry-over from other donors' samples. DNA of the CDR3: TGTGCCAGTAGTACCTACAGGACGAACACCGGGGAGCTGTTTTTT. It is translated as CASSTYRTNTGELFF.